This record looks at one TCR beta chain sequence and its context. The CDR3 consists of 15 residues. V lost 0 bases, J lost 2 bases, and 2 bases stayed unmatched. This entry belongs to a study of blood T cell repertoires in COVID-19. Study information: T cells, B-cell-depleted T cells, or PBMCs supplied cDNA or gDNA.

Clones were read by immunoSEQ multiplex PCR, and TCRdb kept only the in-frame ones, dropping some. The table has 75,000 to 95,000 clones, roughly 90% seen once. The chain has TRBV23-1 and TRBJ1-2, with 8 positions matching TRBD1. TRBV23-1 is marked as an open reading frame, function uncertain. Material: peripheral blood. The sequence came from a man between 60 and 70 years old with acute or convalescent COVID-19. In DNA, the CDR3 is TGCGCCAGCAGTCAATCCGCAGGGGGCAACTATGGCTACACCTTC. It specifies CASSQSAGGNYGYTF.